These 12 T cell receptor beta chains originate from one sample sequenced in a study of T cell repertoires in cytomegalovirus infection. TCRdb re-derived calls from the reads in MiXCR, one entry per CDR3 protein. The repertoire holds about 740,000 distinct CDR3 sequences, with around 35% as singletons. The antigens for these receptors are not known. Source: cultured PBMCs, taken from culture after CMV antigen stimulation. The receptors shown here come from a human donor in good health (CMV status not recorded). Some clones in this sample may be carry-over from other donors' samples.

This sequence joins TRBV7-2 and TRBJ2-1; 8 bases are a match to TRBD2. This CDR3 contains 16 residues. J was trimmed by 6 bases and V by 5 bases; bases with no gene match: 12. Germline V gene sequence: CDR1 SGHTA, CDR2 FQGNSA. CDR3 DNA: TGTGCCAGCAGCGATAGGGGGACTAGGATGGGCAATGAGCAGTTCTTC. As protein: CASSDRGTRMGNEQFF.

This clonotype was counted at least ten times. This chain uses TRBV7-8 with TRBJ2-7, with 12 bases lining up with TRBD1. The CDR3 covers 15 residues. The germline V gene has CDR1 SGHVS and CDR2 FQNEAQ. Trimming at V came to 5 bases and at J to 5 bases, leaving 7 bases not matched to a gene. The DNA of the CDR3 is TGTGCCAGCAGCCTTGGGACAGGGGGCTACAACGAGCAGTACTTC. It codes for CASSLGTGGYNEQYF.

Of note for this clonotype: The germline gene is not matched at one end of the junction; a read error may be the cause. This rearrangement joins TRBV10-3 to TRBJ2-7; TRBD2 is a possible D gene (6 bases). CDR1 is ENHRY, CDR2 SYGVKD, per germline. The CDR3 length is 12 residues. The CDR3 DNA follows: TGTGCCATCAGTGATCGGCGGGACGACTCGTTCTTC. The encoded protein is CAISDRRDDSFF.

This clonotype was recorded many times. The chain employs TRBV7-6 and TRBJ2-5, with D possibly being TRBD1 (5 bases). CDR3 length: 13 amino acids. V was trimmed by 5 bases and J by 4 bases, leaving 11 bases between them. The germline gives CDR1 SGHVS, CDR2 FNYEAQ. The CDR3 DNA sequence: TGTGCCAGCAGCCCTGGCAGGGCAGAGACCCAGTACTTC. Translated: CASSPGRAETQYF. The complete variable domain, with remaining parts taken from reference TRBV7-6 and TRBJ2-5, reads GAGVSQSPRYKVTKRGQDVALRCDPISGHVSLYWYRQALGQGPEFLTYFNYEAQQDKSGLPNDRFSAERPEGSISTLTIQRTEQRDSAMYRCASSPGRAETQYFGPGTRLLVL.

The V gene is TRBV5-1, the J gene TRBJ2-3, with a tentative D call TRBD2 (6 bases). V lost 2 bases to trimming and J lost 2 bases, with 12 bases between them. Germline V gives CDR1 SGHRS, CDR2 YFSETQ. The CDR3 is 15 residues long. DNA for the CDR3: TGCGCCAGCAGCTTCCGGGGGACGTCCACAGATACGCAGTATTTT. This encodes CASSFRGTSTDTQYF.

This clonotype has ten or more counts. The chain links TRBV7-2 to TRBJ1-2; D may be TRBD1 (5 bases). Germline V lookup: CDR1 SGHTA, CDR2 FQGNSA. The CDR3 is 13 amino acids. V was cut by 2 bases and J by 2 bases, with 6 bases left in between. CDR3 sequence (DNA): TGTGCCAGCAGCTTAAACAGGAACTATGGCTACACCTTC. Translation gives CASSLNRNYGYTF.

In this sample, this clonotype turned up a few times. The gene calls are TRBV11-2 and TRBJ2-1; TRBD2 agrees at 12 bases. V lost 4 bases, J lost 5 bases, and 3 bases stayed unmatched. Germline V gives CDR1 SGHAT, CDR2 FQNNGV. The CDR3 covers 15 residues. The CDR3 sequence: CASSSWTSGNNEQFF. The CDR3 nucleotides read TGTGCCAGCAGCTCCTGGACTAGCGGGAACAATGAGCAGTTCTTC.

The genes are TRBV7-6 and TRBJ1-5, with a weak D call TRBD1 (5 bases). V was trimmed by 0 bases and J by 1 base, leaving 16 bases between them. Germline values: CDR1 SGHVS, CDR2 FNYEAQ. The CDR3 sequence is 18 residues long. The CDR3 DNA reads TGTGCCAGCAGCTTAGCTCATAAAGGACAAAAGAGCAATCAGCCCCAGCATTTT. It specifies CASSLAHKGQKSNQPQHF. The full variable domain, in which reference TRBV7-6 and TRBJ1-5 provide the parts outside the CDR3, is GAGVSQSPRYKVTKRGQDVALRCDPISGHVSLYWYRQALGQGPEFLTYFNYEAQQDKSGLPNDRFSAERPEGSISTLTIQRTEQRDSAMYRCASSLAHKGQKSNQPQHFGDGTRLSIL.

This clonotype was seen only a few times. This chain joins TRBV7-9 and TRBJ2-3; D not certain. Germline V gene data show CDR1 as SEHNR and CDR2 as FQNEAQ (reference sequence). There are 15 residues in the CDR3. V lost 1 base and J lost 2, with 10 bases in between. For the CDR3, the DNA is TGTGCCAGCAGCTTAGGAGGAACCAACACAGATACGCAGTATTTT. Translating gives CASSLGGTNTDTQYF.

This CDR3 is CASSRPRLHEKLFF. Here the CDR3 DNA reads TGTGCCAGCTCACGGCCCCGGTTGCATGAAAAACTGTTTTTT. The gene calls are TRBV18 and TRBJ1-4; no firm D call. Per the germline V gene, CDR1 is KGHSH and CDR2 is LQKENI. The CDR3 consists of 14 residues. Trimming shortened V by 4 bases and J by 6 bases, and 12 bases separated the two germline ends.

The chain couples TRBV25-1 to TRBJ2-1, with D perhaps assigned TRBD1 or TRBD2 (5 bases each). V shed 3 bases and J shed 7 bases, with 16 bases lying between them. This CDR3 has 15 amino acids. In germline, CDR1 is MGHDK, CDR2 SYGVNS. DNA of the CDR3: TGTGCCAGCAGTGAGGGGGAGTTTTATAAGAATGAGCAGTTCTTC. This gives the protein CASSEGEFYKNEQFF.

The chain has TRBV3-1 and TRBJ2-1; 14 bases fit TRBD2. Trimming removed 4 bases from V and 2 bases from J; junction bases left unmatched: 7. CDR1 LGHDT and CDR2 YNNKEL come from the germline V gene (reference sequence). This CDR3 has 18 residues. The CDR3 is CASSPGLAGVGAYNEQFF. For the CDR3, the DNA is TGTGCCAGCAGCCCGGGACTAGCGGGAGTTGGCGCCTACAATGAGCAGTTCTTC.